The present T cell receptor beta chain was sequenced within a study of T cell responses to AZD1222 COVID-19 vaccine. Germline CDR1 SEHNR, CDR2 FQNEAQ (reference sequence). This CDR3 comprises 14 residues. V lost 1 base and J lost 5; bases outside the gene matches: 4. The method was immunoSEQ multiplex PCR; TCRdb's version includes in-frame clones alone and lacks a portion of them. The table has about 100,000 clones, 70% to 90% seen once. This sample comprised peripheral blood, obtained 28 days after the second AZD1222 dose. J is TRBJ1-1 and V is TRBV7-9, with TRBD1 matching over 7 bases. The source is an adult who received the AZD1222 COVID-19 vaccine. The CDR3 DNA reads TGTGCCAGCAGCTTAGGACAGGGTAAAACTGAAGCTTTCTTT. It translates to CASSLGQGKTEAFF.